Here is one T cell receptor (beta chain) with its context. Its specificity is unknown. The sample belongs to a study of CXCR3-negative and CXCR3-positive naive CD8 T cells. For the study at large: With about 1.5 +/- 0.3 million reads per library, the TRB reads numbered roughly 130 million in total. Findings and limits, study-wide: In both naive subsets diversity was comparably high, whereas memory CD8+ cells showed much lower diversity.

Each TRB cDNA library was prepared by 5' RACE (with UMI labels). TCRdb re-analyzed the 5' RACE reads; it lists each CDR3 protein once, without DNA. This sample contains some 130,000 distinct CDR3 sequences. Germline lookup yields CDR1 LGHDT and CDR2 YNNKEL (reference sequence). The CDR3 contains 15 residues. This chain connects TRBV3-1 to TRBJ1-1; TCRdb returns TRBD1, unconfirmable since there is no DNA. This receptor was identified in a human donor in good health. Some clones in this sample may be carry-over from other donors' samples. The material sequenced was naive CXCR3- CD8+ T cells from blood. Subset reported: CD45RO-CCR7+CD27+CD95- naive CD8+ T cells lacking CXCR3 (TNR3-). CDR3 sequence reads: CASSQAGVLGTEAFF.